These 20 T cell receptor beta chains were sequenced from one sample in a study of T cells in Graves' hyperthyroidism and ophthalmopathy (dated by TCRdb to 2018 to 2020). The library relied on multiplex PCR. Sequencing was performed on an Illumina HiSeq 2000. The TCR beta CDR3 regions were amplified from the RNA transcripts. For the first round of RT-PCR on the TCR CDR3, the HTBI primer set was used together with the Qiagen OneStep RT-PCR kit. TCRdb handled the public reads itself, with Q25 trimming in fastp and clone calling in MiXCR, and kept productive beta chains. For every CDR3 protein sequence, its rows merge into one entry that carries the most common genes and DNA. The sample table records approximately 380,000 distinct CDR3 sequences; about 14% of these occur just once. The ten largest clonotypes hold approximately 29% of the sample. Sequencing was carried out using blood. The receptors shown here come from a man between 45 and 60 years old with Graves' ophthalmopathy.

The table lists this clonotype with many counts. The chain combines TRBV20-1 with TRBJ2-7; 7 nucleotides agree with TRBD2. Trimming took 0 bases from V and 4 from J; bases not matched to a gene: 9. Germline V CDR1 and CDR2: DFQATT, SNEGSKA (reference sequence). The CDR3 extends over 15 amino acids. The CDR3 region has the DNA TGCAGTGCTAGAGATCTCGGCGGGGGAATATACGAGCAGTACTTC. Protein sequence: CSARDLGGGIYEQYF.

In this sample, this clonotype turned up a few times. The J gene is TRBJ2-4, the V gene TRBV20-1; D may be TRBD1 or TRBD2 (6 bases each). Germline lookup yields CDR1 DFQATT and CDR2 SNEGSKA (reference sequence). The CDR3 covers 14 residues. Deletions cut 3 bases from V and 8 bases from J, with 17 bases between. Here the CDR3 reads CSASPGGHSDIQYF. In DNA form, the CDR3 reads TGCAGTGCTAGTCCCGGGGGCCATTCTGACATTCAGTACTTC.

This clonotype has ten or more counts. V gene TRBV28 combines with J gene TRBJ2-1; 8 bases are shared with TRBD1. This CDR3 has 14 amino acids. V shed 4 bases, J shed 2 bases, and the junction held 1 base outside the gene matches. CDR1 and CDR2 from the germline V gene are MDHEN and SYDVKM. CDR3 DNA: TGTGCCAGCAGTTCAGGGGGCCCCTACAATGAGCAGTTCTTC. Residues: CASSSGGPYNEQFF.

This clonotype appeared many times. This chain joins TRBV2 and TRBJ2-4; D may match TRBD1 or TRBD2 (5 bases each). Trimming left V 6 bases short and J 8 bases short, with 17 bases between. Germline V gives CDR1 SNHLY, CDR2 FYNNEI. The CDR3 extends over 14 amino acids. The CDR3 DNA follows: TGTGCCAGCAGAAGGGACGAGGGTGGCGACATTCAGTACTTC. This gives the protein CASRRDEGGDIQYF.

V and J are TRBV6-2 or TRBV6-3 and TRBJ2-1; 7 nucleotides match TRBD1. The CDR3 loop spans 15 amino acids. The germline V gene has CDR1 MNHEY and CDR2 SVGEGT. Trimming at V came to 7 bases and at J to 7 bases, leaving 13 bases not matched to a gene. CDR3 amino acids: CASTRPGTEYNEQFF. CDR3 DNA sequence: TGTGCCAGCACCAGACCCGGGACAGAGTATAATGAGCAGTTCTTC.

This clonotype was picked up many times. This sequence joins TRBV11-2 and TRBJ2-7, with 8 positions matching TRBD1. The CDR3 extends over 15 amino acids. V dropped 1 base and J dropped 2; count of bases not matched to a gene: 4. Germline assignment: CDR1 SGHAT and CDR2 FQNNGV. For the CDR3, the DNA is TGTGCCAGCAGCTTAGGATCGGGACAGGCCTACGAGCAGTACTTC. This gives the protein CASSLGSGQAYEQYF.

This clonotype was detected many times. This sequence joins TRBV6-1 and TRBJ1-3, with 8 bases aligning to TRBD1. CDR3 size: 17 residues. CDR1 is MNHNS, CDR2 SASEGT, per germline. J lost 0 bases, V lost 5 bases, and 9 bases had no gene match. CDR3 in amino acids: CASSLTGAEHSGNTIYF. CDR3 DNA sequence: TGTGCCAGCAGTTTGACAGGGGCCGAACACTCTGGAAACACCATATATTTT.

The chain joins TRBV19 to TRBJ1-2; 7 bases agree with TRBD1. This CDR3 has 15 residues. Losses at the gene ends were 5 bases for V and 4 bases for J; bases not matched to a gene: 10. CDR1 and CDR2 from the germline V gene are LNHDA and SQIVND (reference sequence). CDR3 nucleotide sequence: TGTGCCAGTAGTCTCAGACAGGGAATAGGCTATGGCTACACCTTC. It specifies CASSLRQGIGYGYTF.

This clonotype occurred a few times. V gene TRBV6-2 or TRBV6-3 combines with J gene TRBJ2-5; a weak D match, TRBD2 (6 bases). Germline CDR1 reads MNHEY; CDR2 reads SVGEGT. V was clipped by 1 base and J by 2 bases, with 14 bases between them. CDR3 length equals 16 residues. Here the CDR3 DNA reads TGTGCCAGCAGTTACTTCACTAGCATGGGGCAAGAGACCCAGTACTTC. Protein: CASSYFTSMGQETQYF.

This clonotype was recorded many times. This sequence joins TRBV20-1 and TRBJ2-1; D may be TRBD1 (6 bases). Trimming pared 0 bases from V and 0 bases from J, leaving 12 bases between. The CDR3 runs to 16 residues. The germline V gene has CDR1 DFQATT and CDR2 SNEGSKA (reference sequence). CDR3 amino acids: CSARDFGRGSYNEQFF. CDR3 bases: TGCAGTGCTAGAGATTTCGGCAGGGGCTCCTACAATGAGCAGTTCTTC.

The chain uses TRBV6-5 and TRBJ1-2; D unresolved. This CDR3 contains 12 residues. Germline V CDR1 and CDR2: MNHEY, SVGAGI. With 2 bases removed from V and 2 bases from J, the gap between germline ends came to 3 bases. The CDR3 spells CASSYTNYGYTF. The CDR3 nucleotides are TGTGCCAGCAGTTACACAAACTATGGCTACACCTTC.

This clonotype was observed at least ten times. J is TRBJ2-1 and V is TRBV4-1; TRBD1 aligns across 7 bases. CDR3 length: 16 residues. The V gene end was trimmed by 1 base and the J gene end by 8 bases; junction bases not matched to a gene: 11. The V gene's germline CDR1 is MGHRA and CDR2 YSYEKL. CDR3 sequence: CASSQVATGTLDEQFF. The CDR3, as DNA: TGCGCCAGCAGCCAAGTCGCGACAGGGACATTGGATGAGCAGTTCTTC.

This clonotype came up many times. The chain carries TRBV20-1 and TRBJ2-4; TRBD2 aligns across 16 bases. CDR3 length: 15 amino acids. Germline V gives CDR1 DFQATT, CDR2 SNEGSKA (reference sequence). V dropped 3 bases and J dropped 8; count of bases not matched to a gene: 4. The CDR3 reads CSASLGTSGRDIQYF. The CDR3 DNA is TGCAGTGCTAGTTTGGGGACTAGCGGGAGGGACATTCAGTACTTC.

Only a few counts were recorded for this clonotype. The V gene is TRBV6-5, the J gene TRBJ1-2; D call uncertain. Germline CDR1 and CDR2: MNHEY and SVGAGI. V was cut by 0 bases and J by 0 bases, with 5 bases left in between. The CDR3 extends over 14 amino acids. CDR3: CASSYSKANYGYTF. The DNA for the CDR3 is TGTGCCAGCAGTTACTCAAAAGCTAACTATGGCTACACCTTC.

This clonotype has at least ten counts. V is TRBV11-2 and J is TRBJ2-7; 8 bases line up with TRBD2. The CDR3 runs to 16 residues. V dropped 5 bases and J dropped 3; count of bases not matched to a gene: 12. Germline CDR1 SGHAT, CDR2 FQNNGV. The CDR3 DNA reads TGTGCCAGCAGCCCGATGGCGGCGGGAGGCCTCTACGAGCAGTACTTC. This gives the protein CASSPMAAGGLYEQYF.

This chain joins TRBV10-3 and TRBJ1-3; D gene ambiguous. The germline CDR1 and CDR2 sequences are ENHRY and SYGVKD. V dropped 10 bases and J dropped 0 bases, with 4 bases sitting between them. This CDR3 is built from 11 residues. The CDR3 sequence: CATYSGNTIYF. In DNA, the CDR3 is TGTGCCACATACTCTGGAAACACCATATATTTT.

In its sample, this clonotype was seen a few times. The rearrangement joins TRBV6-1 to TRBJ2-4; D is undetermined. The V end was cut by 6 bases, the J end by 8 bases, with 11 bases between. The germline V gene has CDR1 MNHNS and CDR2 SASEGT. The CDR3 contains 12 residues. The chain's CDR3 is CASRGSGYIQYF. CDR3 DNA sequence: TGTGCCAGCAGAGGTTCGGGTTACATTCAGTACTTC.

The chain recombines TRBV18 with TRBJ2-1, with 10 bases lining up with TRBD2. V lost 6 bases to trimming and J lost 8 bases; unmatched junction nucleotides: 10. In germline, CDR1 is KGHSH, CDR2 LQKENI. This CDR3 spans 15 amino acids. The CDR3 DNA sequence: TGTGCCAGCTCCCGTAGGGCTAGCGGGAGTGATGAGCAGTTCTTC. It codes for CASSRRASGSDEQFF.

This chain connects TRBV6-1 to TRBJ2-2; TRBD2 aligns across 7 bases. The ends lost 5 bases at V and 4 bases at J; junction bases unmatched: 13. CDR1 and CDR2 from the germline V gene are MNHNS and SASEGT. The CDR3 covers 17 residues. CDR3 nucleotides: TGTGCCAGCAGTTTCCTGCCCGGGACTACGAGCACCGGGGAGCTGTTTTTT. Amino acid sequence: CASSFLPGTTSTGELFF.

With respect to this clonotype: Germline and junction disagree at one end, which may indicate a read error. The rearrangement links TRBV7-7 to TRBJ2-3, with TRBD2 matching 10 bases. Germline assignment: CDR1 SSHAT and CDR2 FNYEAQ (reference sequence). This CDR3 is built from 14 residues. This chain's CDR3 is CASSLRLAGDTQYF. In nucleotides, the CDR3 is TGTGCTAGCAGCCTCAGACTAGCGGGAGATACGCAGTATTTT.